Listed below are T cell receptor beta chains from one sample, sequenced in a study of circulating CD8 cells and anti-PD-1 response in melanoma. TCRdb processed the reads anew with MiXCR; each CDR3 protein has one entry. Of 350 to 550 distinct CDR3 sequences in the sample, under 9% were seen once. This material consisted of CD8+ T cells from PBMCs, taken at baseline or after one month of anti-PD-1 therapy (not recorded which). Source of these receptors: a human donor with melanoma. Both conserved end residues are part of each CDR3. A D gene is named only where the DNA matches it firmly. For some rows the clone size is stated as once, few or many, or as a class when expanded; others skip it.

abundance | j_gene | d_gene | v_gene | CDR3nt | CDR3aa
medium-sized | TRBJ2-7 | - | TRBV29-1 | TGCAGCGTTGACGGGGAGCAGAACTACGAGCAGTACTTC | CSVDGEQNYEQYF
medium-sized | TRBJ2-1 | TRBD1 | TRBV24-1 | TGTGCCACCAGTGCCACTCCCGGGACAGGGTCGTCCAATGAGCAGTTCTTC | CATSATPGTGSSNEQFF
medium-sized | TRBJ1-1 | TRBD1 | TRBV27 | TGTGCCAGCAGTTTATCGCGACAGGGGAACACTGAAGCTTTCTTT | CASSLSRQGNTEAFF
medium-sized | TRBJ2-7 | - | TRBV11-2 | TGTGCCAGCAGCTGGGACTACAGACAGGCCTACGAGCAGTACTTC | CASSWDYRQAYEQYF
medium-sized | TRBJ2-5 | TRBD1 | TRBV27 | TGTGCCAGCAGTTTTGGACAGGGTATTCGGGAGACCCAGTACTTC | CASSFGQGIRETQYF
medium-sized | TRBJ2-3 | TRBD1 | TRBV4-3 | TGCGCCAGCAGCCTCGGGACAGCCCGGAATACGCAGTATTTT | CASSLGTARNTQYF
large | TRBJ2-3 | - | TRBV7-9 | TGTGCCAGCAGCTTAAGTCAGTCCACAGATACGCAGTATTTT | CASSLSQSTDTQYF
medium-sized | TRBJ2-1 | - | TRBV27 | TGTGCCAGCAGTTTGTCCGGCAGGGCACATGAGCAGTTCTTC | CASSLSGRAHEQFF
large | TRBJ1-2 | TRBD1 | TRBV10-3 | TGTGCCATTCCCGGGACAGGGTTTGGCTACACCTTC | CAIPGTGFGYTF
medium-sized | TRBJ2-3 | - | TRBV19 | TGTGCCAGTAGTTGGGGGGCAGATACGCAGTATTTT | CASSWGADTQYF
large | TRBJ2-7 | - | TRBV10-2 | TGCGCCAGCAGTATCGCAAATGTGGCGTATGAGCAGTACTTC | CASSIANVAYEQYF
- | TRBJ2-2 | TRBD2 | TRBV19 | TGTGCCAGTAGTCCAGCGGGGGAGATGAATGCCGGGGAGCTGTTTTTT | CASSPAGEMNAGELFF
medium-sized | TRBJ1-3 | - | TRBV20-1 | TGCAGTGCTAGAGTGGAGCCAGCCATATATTTT | CSARVEPAIYF
large | TRBJ2-7 | TRBD2 | TRBV2 | TGTGCTACCTTCCGGGGGGTAGGCGCGGCTGAGCAGTACTTC | CATFRGVGAAEQYF
medium-sized | TRBJ1-2 | TRBD1 | TRBV19 | TGTGCCAGTAGTACCTTCGCGTACGGACAGGGTAACTATGGCTACACCTTC | CASSTFAYGQGNYGYTF
hyperexpanded | TRBJ2-3 | - | TRBV7-2 | TGTGCCAGCAGCTTAGACTTGGGTACGCAGTATTTT | CASSLDLGTQYF
medium-sized | TRBJ2-7 | TRBD1 | TRBV4-2 | TGTGCCAGCAGCCACCGAAGGACAGGGGGCGGCGAGCAGTACTTC | CASSHRRTGGGEQYF
- | TRBJ1-1 | - | TRBV19 | TGTGCCAGTAGTATTATTACGGACACTGAAGCTTTCTTT | CASSIITDTEAFF
medium-sized | TRBJ2-7 | - | TRBV29-1 | TGCAGCGTTCGCCCGTACAGCGCGTCCTACGAGCAGTACTTC | CSVRPYSASYEQYF
large | TRBJ1-1 | TRBD1 | TRBV7-6 | TGTGCCAGCAGCCCAGGGACAGGGGGGCGTGAAGCTTTCTTT | CASSPGTGGREAFF
- | TRBJ2-2 | - | TRBV19 | TGTGCCAGTAGTAGTCCGGCAGTCGCGGCCGGGGAGCTGTTTTTT | CASSSPAVAAGELFF
medium-sized | TRBJ2-1 | TRBD1 | TRBV9 | TGTGCCAGCAGCGTCGCCGGGACAGGGACGTCGAACGAGCAGTTCTTC | CASSVAGTGTSNEQFF
medium-sized | TRBJ2-1 | TRBD2 | TRBV7-2 | TGTGCCAGCAGCTTAGCGCATGGGCCGGGGGGATTACAAAATGAGCAGTTCTTC | CASSLAHGPGGLQNEQFF
large | TRBJ1-1 | - | TRBV6-2/TRBV6-3 | TGTGCCAGCAGTTACGGTGGGACTGAAGCTTTCTTT | CASSYGGTEAFF
medium-sized | TRBJ2-7 | - | TRBV29-1 | TGCAGCGTTGGGGCCAGCCTACAAGGGGGCGAGCAGTACTTC | CSVGASLQGGEQYF
medium-sized | TRBJ2-3 | - | TRBV25-1 | TGTGCCACCATCTACAGGGAAGATACGCAGTATTTT | CATIYREDTQYF
few | TRBJ2-7 | - | TRBV9 | TGTGCCAGCAGCGTTGGGGGGGCCGAATACGAGCAGTACTTC | CASSVGGAEYEQYF
large | TRBJ1-6 | - | TRBV19 | TGTGCCAGTAGTGAAGGGTATTCACCCCTCCACTTT | CASSEGYSPLHF
medium-sized | TRBJ2-7 | - | TRBV9 | TGTGCCAGCAGCCCCGGACTATCTAGTTCCTACGAGCAGTACTTC | CASSPGLSSSYEQYF
medium-sized | TRBJ1-6 | - | TRBV4-3 | TGCGCCAGCAGCCAAGAGCGGGGGCTCAATTCACCCCTCCACTTT | CASSQERGLNSPLHF
- | TRBJ1-5 | - | TRBV19 | TGTGCCAGTAGAACAGGTTGGAATCAGCCCCAGCATTTT | CASRTGWNQPQHF
few | TRBJ2-7 | - | TRBV20-1 | TGCAGTGCCCGATCGGGGAGTGGGTACGAGCAGTACTTC | CSARSGSGYEQYF
large | TRBJ2-3 | - | TRBV20-1 | TGCAGTGCTAGAGATTTAGGCACTGCAGTGCCGTTACATACGCAGTATTTT | CSARDLGTAVPLHTQYF
large | TRBJ2-7 | TRBD1 | TRBV6-1 | TGTGCCAGCAGAGATACAAGGGGACAGGGGTTAACCTACGAGCAGTACTTC | CASRDTRGQGLTYEQYF
medium-sized | TRBJ2-3 | - | TRBV20-1 | TGCAGTGCCCGGGGGCTACTCACAGATACGCAGTATTTT | CSARGLLTDTQYF
large | TRBJ1-6 | - | TRBV19 | TGTGCCAGTAGTATAGTATCCAGGAGTCCCCTCCACTTT | CASSIVSRSPLHF
medium-sized | TRBJ2-7 | - | TRBV27 | TGTGCCAGCAGTTTGGGCAGGGTCTACGAGCAGTACTTC | CASSLGRVYEQYF
few | TRBJ2-2 | TRBD1 | TRBV11-2 | TGTGCCAGCAGCTCCGCAGGGGGAATGGACACCGGGGAGCTGTTTTTT | CASSSAGGMDTGELFF
- | TRBJ1-2 | - | TRBV19 | TGTGCCAGTAGTATCGGACGGTATGGCCACATCTTC | CASSIGRYGHIF
large | TRBJ1-2 | - | TRBV2 | TGTGCCAGCTTCGGGGCCAACTATGGCTACACCTTC | CASFGANYGYTF
few | TRBJ2-5 | TRBD2 | TRBV6-5 | TGTGCCAGCAGTCCGGGACTAGCGGGCGGAGAGACCCAGTACTTC | CASSPGLAGGETQYF